This entry lists 20 T cell receptor beta chains sequenced from one sample in a study of shared clonotypes between healthy human individuals. Sequencing was performed with immunoSEQ multiplex PCR; in TCRdb, only in-frame clones are kept and a portion is missing. The sample lists about 2.3 million clones; roughly 92% were seen once. The sample consisted of naive CD4+ T cells from PBMCs. Described subset: CD45RA+ positively selected. The origin of the receptors is a man aged 18 to 30 in good health. Some clones in this sample may be carry-over from other donors' samples.

The CDR3 spells CASSFVLGGPNTEAFF. CDR3 nucleotide sequence: TGTGCCAGCAGTTTTGTACTTGGGGGGCCGAACACTGAAGCTTTCTTT. V usage is TRBV27 and J usage is TRBJ1-1; tentatively, D is TRBD1 (6 bases). The ends were cut back, 3 bases at V and 1 base at J, with 15 bases in the middle. Per the germline V gene, CDR1 is MNHEY and CDR2 is SMNVEV (reference sequence). The CDR3 loop spans 16 amino acids.

This CDR3 is CASSSSIPPKGEQFF. The CDR3 region has the DNA TGTGCCAGCAGTTCCAGCATCCCCCCGAAGGGTGAGCAGTTCTTC. This rearrangement joins TRBV28 to TRBJ2-1; the D is unclear. Trimming cost V 4 bases and J 9 bases, with 19 bases left between them. The CDR3 is made up of 15 amino acids. Germline V gene data show CDR1 as MDHEN and CDR2 as SYDVKM.

About this clone itself: At the DNA level, this CDR3 is encoded by other sequences in the same sample as well. The chain is built from TRBV2 and TRBJ2-5, with D perhaps matching TRBD2 (6 bases). Per germline, CDR1 SNHLY and CDR2 FYNNEI. The CDR3 contains 13 residues. Trimming cost V 4 bases and J 2 bases, with 8 bases left between them. This CDR3 reads CASSGLAQETQYF. DNA for the CDR3: TGTGCCAGCAGTGGTCTAGCGCAAGAGACCCAGTACTTC.

This clone occurred once. The chain employs TRBV5-4 and TRBJ2-1; no firm D call. Germline V gene sequence: CDR1 SGHNT, CDR2 YYREEE (reference sequence). The CDR3 runs to 14 residues. Deletions cut 4 bases from V and 0 bases from J, with 8 bases between. As DNA, the CDR3 is TGTGCCAGCAGCCAGAGGACCTCCTACAATGAGCAGTTCTTC. Translation: CASSQRTSYNEQFF.

J is TRBJ2-1 and V is TRBV6-1; D uncertain. V was clipped by 4 bases and J by 0 bases, with 16 bases between them. The germline gives CDR1 MNHNS, CDR2 SASEGT. There are 17 residues in the CDR3. CDR3 nucleotide sequence: TGTGCCAGCAGTGGACCGAGACTGGTTAGCTCCTACAATGAGCAGTTCTTC. Residues: CASSGPRLVSSYNEQFF.

The chain links TRBV29-1 to TRBJ2-7; 9 nucleotides match TRBD1. CDR3 length: 16 residues. The germline V gene has CDR1 SQVTM and CDR2 ANQGSEA. V was clipped by 0 bases and J by 0 bases; unmatched bases: 6. CDR3 region: CSVEDPGQGSSYEQYF. The CDR3 nucleotides are TGCAGCGTTGAAGATCCCGGACAGGGGAGCTCCTACGAGCAGTACTTC.

V is TRBV10-3 and J is TRBJ1-1, with 7 bases identical to TRBD1. CDR1 and CDR2 from the germline V gene are ENHRY and SYGVKD. The CDR3 extends over 15 amino acids. Trimming cost V 10 bases and J 3 bases; bases outside gene matches: 14. The CDR3 protein is CATDRTGLGDTEAFF. The CDR3 nucleotides are TGTGCCACCGACCGGACAGGCCTCGGGGACACTGAAGCTTTCTTT.

This chain uses TRBV7-9 with TRBJ2-7; D might be TRBD2 (6 bases). Trimming removed 1 base from V and 3 bases from J, with 16 bases in between. CDR3 length: 16 amino acids. Germline V gene sequence: CDR1 SEHNR, CDR2 FQNEAQ (reference sequence). CDR3 region: CASSLGAGRIIYEQYF. CDR3 nucleotides: TGTGCCAGCAGCTTAGGGGCGGGACGGATTATCTACGAGCAGTACTTC.

The chain employs TRBV19 and TRBJ2-3, with D perhaps TRBD1 (6 bases). The germline V gene encodes CDR1 LNHDA and CDR2 SQIVND (reference sequence). Trimming removed 2 bases at V and 2 bases at J, with 8 bases between. The CDR3 runs to 14 residues. This CDR3 reads CASSIQGYTDTQYF. The CDR3 coding sequence is TGTGCCAGTAGTATACAGGGGTACACAGATACGCAGTATTTT.

The chain has TRBV4-3 and TRBJ2-1, with no clear D. The germline CDR1 and CDR2 sequences are LGHNA and YSLEER. Trimming cost V 2 bases and J 2 bases, with 10 bases left between them. The CDR3 has 15 residues. Here the CDR3 DNA reads TGCGCCAGCAGCCAAATCGGGCTACCCTACAATGAGCAGTTCTTC. Protein: CASSQIGLPYNEQFF.

The V call is TRBV11-3, the J call TRBJ2-1, with 7 bases that match TRBD1. Trimming cost V 6 bases and J 7 bases; bases outside gene matches: 3. In germline, CDR1 is SGHNT, CDR2 YENEEA. The CDR3 is 12 amino acids. The CDR3 spells CASRGQRNEQFF. The CDR3 DNA reads TGTGCCAGCAGGGGACAGCGGAATGAGCAGTTCTTC. Supplemented by reference TRBV11-3 and TRBJ2-1, the full variable domain reads EAGVVQSPRYKIIEKKQPVAFWCNPISGHNTLYWYLQNLGQGPELLIRYENEEAVDDSQLPKDRFSAERLKGVDSTLKIQPAELGDSAVYLCASRGQRNEQFFGPGTRLTVL.

As concerns this clone: Other DNA sequences from this sample encode an identical CDR3 as well. CDR3 coding DNA: TGTGCCAGCAGCTTAACAGGGACCACCTACGAGCAGTACTTC. Amino acid sequence: CASSLTGTTYEQYF. The chain carries TRBV7-9 and TRBJ2-7, with D tentatively TRBD1 (6 bases). V was cut by 2 bases and J by 2 bases, with 10 bases left in between. This CDR3 has 14 amino acids. Germline assignment: CDR1 SEHNR and CDR2 FQNEAQ (reference sequence).

The chain carries TRBV14 and TRBJ2-1; 8 bases align to TRBD1. Germline CDR1 reads SGHDN; CDR2 reads FVKESK. The CDR3 is made up of 16 amino acids. Trimming removed 4 bases from V and 2 bases from J; junction bases left unmatched: 7. CDR3 amino acids: CASSRPTGVPYNEQFF. Here the CDR3 DNA reads TGTGCCAGCAGCCGCCCGACAGGGGTTCCCTACAATGAGCAGTTCTTC.

V is TRBV6-6 and J is TRBJ1-1, with D possibly being TRBD1 (5 bases). Germline V gene sequence: CDR1 MNHNY, CDR2 SVGAGI (reference sequence). CDR3 length equals 14 residues. The V end lost 10 bases, the J end lost 1 base, and 16 bases lay between the germline ends. For the CDR3, the DNA is TGTGCCACCCAAACCGGGGGGGGGAACACTGAAGCTTTCTTT. It specifies CATQTGGGNTEAFF.

This chain joins TRBV10-3 and TRBJ2-2, with TRBD2 matching 13 bases. Germline CDR1 ENHRY, CDR2 SYGVKD. V lost 4 bases, J lost 1 base, and 6 bases stayed unmatched. This CDR3 contains 18 residues. The DNA of the CDR3 is TGTGCCATCAGTGCAAGGGGACTAGCGGGGCTGAACACCGGGGAGCTGTTTTTT. Protein sequence: CAISARGLAGLNTGELFF.

This rearrangement joins TRBV11-1 to TRBJ2-7; D unresolved. The CDR3 consists of 13 residues. The germline V gene encodes CDR1 SGHAT and CDR2 FQDESV (reference sequence). V was shortened by 5 bases and J by 0 bases, with 8 bases between the two germline ends. CDR3 DNA: TGTGCCAGCAGCCCCAAGGACTCCTACGAGCAGTACTTC. Protein product: CASSPKDSYEQYF.

The CDR3 DNA is TGTGCCAGCAGCCACTTACTAGCGGGGGCCTACAATGAGCAGTTCTTC. Its translation: CASSHLLAGAYNEQFF. The V gene is TRBV11-2, the J gene TRBJ2-1; 11 bases match TRBD2. This CDR3 spans 16 amino acids. With 5 bases clipped from V and 2 bases from J, the junction kept 5 bases outside the gene matches. CDR1 is SGHAT, CDR2 FQNNGV, per germline.

The chain uses TRBV10-3 and TRBJ2-7; D gene ambiguous. The CDR3 has 12 amino acids. Trimming shortened V by 6 bases and J by 5 bases, and 11 bases separated the two germline ends. Germline V lookup: CDR1 ENHRY, CDR2 SYGVKD. As DNA, the CDR3 is TGTGCCATCAGGGCGGCCGAGGACGAGCAGTACTTC. Translation gives CAIRAAEDEQYF.

This clone was found once. The rearrangement links TRBV28 to TRBJ2-2; no definite D call. Trimming pared 6 bases from V and 15 bases from J, leaving 20 bases between. This CDR3 has 13 residues. Looked up from germline, CDR1 is MDHEN and CDR2 is SYDVKM. The CDR3 is CASSHSGYLGMFF. CDR3 in DNA: TGTGCCAGCAGCCATTCAGGATATCTTGGGATGTTTTTT.

The CDR3 nucleotides read TGCGCCAGCGGAGCAGGATTCTCTGGGGCCAACGTCCTGACTTTC. Its protein is CASGAGFSGANVLTF. V usage is TRBV5-1 and J usage is TRBJ2-6; D unclear. CDR3 length equals 15 residues. Deletions cut 7 bases from V and 0 bases from J, with 11 bases between. Germline CDR1 SGHRS, CDR2 YFSETQ.